This passage covers 20 T cell receptor beta chains from one sample sequenced in a study of blood T cell repertoires in COVID-19. The repertoire was sequenced with immunoSEQ multiplex PCR; TCRdb's copy has only in-frame clones and lacks some. The data show tens of thousands of clones, over 75% seen once. What was sequenced was peripheral blood. Receptors originate from a human donor in a cohort sampled during active COVID-19.

The chain couples TRBV18 to TRBJ2-1; possibly TRBD1 for D (5 bases). Per germline, CDR1 KGHSH and CDR2 LQKENI. The V gene lost 4 bases and the J gene lost 6 bases, with 19 bases spanning the gap. The CDR3 spans 16 residues. CDR3 nucleotide sequence: TGTGCCAGCTCACGGGCTGGGCAGGGCATGGGCAATGAGCAGTTCTTC. Its protein product is CASSRAGQGMGNEQFF. Based on the CDR3 plus reference TRBV18 and TRBJ2-1, the full variable domain is NAGVMQNPRHLVRRRGQEARLRCSPMKGHSHVYWYRQLPEEGLKFMVYLQKENIIDESGMPKERFSAEFPKEGPSILRIQQVVRGDSAAYFCASSRAGQGMGNEQFFGPGTRLTVL.

The gene calls are TRBV7-2 and TRBJ2-2, with D tentatively TRBD2 (5 bases). Germline lookup yields CDR1 SGHTA and CDR2 FQGNSA. The CDR3 spans 18 residues. V was cut by 1 base and J by 4 bases, with 19 bases left in between. CDR3 sequence reads: CASSLGPQWTGSTGELFF. The DNA for the CDR3 is TGTGCCAGCAGCTTAGGACCCCAGTGGACGGGATCCACCGGGGAGCTGTTTTTT.

This clone was seen more than once but under ten times. The rearrangement joins TRBV12-3 or TRBV12-4 to TRBJ2-7; 7 bases match TRBD1. The J segment lost 5 bases and the V segment lost 5 bases, leaving 3 bases of the junction unmatched. This CDR3 comprises 12 residues. The CDR3 sequence is CASSDQGDEQYF. The CDR3 nucleotides are TGTGCCAGCAGTGATCAGGGGGACGAGCAGTACTTC.

The chain employs TRBV6-5 and TRBJ1-5, with 7 bases aligning to TRBD1. Germline loops: CDR1 MNHEY, CDR2 SVGAGI. CDR3 size: 14 residues. After removal of 6 bases from V and 1 base from J, the junction contained 3 bases not matched to a gene. CDR3 amino acids: CASRQDRSNQPQHF. The CDR3 DNA follows: TGTGCCAGCAGACAGGACAGGAGCAATCAGCCCCAGCATTTT.

The chain uses TRBV19 and TRBJ2-7; 8 nucleotides match TRBD2. CDR3 length: 15 residues. Per the germline V gene, CDR1 is LNHDA and CDR2 is SQIVND (reference sequence). The trim removed 6 bases at V and 4 bases at J, leaving 11 bases unmatched. Here the CDR3 reads CASRTSAGAGYEQYF. As DNA, the CDR3 is TGTGCCAGTAGGACCTCAGCGGGAGCCGGGTACGAGCAGTACTTC.

This chain uses TRBV5-6 with TRBJ1-2; 9 nucleotides line up with TRBD1. V was pared by 7 bases and J by 7 bases, with 14 bases of the junction left unmatched. Per the germline V gene, CDR1 is SGHDT and CDR2 is YYEEEE. The CDR3 totals 15 residues. In DNA form, the CDR3 reads TGTGCCAGCTGTGTAACGGGACAGGGAAGTTTTGGCTACACCTTC. It translates to CASCVTGQGSFGYTF.

J is TRBJ2-3 and V is TRBV7-6; D not certain. This CDR3 has 14 amino acids. From germline, CDR1 is SGHVS and CDR2 FNYEAQ. The germline V and J ends were trimmed by 1 base and 0 bases, with 5 bases remaining between them. The CDR3 nucleotides read TGTGCCAGCAGCTTAGTGACTAGCACAGATACGCAGTATTTT. Encoded protein: CASSLVTSTDTQYF.

This chain joins TRBV28 and TRBJ2-7; no firm D call. V lost 5 bases and J lost 3, with 11 bases in between. The CDR3 has 13 residues. CDR1 is MDHEN, CDR2 SYDVKM, per germline. CDR3: CASSRTFSYEQYF. CDR3 nucleotides: TGTGCCAGCAGTCGCACGTTTAGCTACGAGCAGTACTTC.

The chain couples TRBV5-4 to TRBJ2-1, with D possibly matching TRBD2 (7 bases). CDR1 is SGHNT and CDR2 is YYREEE in the germline V gene (reference sequence). The CDR3 consists of 14 residues. Trimming pared 2 bases from V and 10 bases from J, leaving 16 bases between. CDR3 sequence (DNA): TGTGCCAGCAGCTTCCCGGCGGGGGCGGAAGAGCAGTTCTTC. As protein: CASSFPAGAEEQFF.

As DNA, the CDR3 is TGTGCCAGCAGCCCCCTACCCGTCACTAGCAGGCGCGGTACGCAGTATTTT. Translating it yields CASSPLPVTSRRGTQYF. The chain has TRBV14 and TRBJ2-3; D is perhaps TRBD2 (6 bases). The CDR3 contains 17 residues. Trimming removed 4 bases at V and 8 bases at J, with 25 bases between. Germline CDR1 reads SGHDN; CDR2 reads FVKESK.

The chain is built from TRBV5-1 and TRBJ2-2; TRBD2 aligns across 8 bases. Germline V gives CDR1 SGHRS, CDR2 YFSETQ. This CDR3 comprises 14 residues. V was pared by 0 bases and J by 6 bases, with 1 base of the junction left unmatched. For the CDR3, the DNA is TGCGCCAGCAGCTTGGGTAGCGGGGCCGGGGAGCTGTTTTTT. It specifies CASSLGSGAGELFF.

V usage is TRBV18 and J usage is TRBJ2-4; 7 positions match TRBD1. The germline V gene encodes CDR1 KGHSH and CDR2 LQKENI. The CDR3 covers 15 residues. J was trimmed by 7 bases and V by 2 bases; bases with no gene match: 8. The CDR3 DNA is TGTGCCAGCTCACCAGGGACAGAAGGGGTCAACATTCAGTACTTC. Amino acid sequence: CASSPGTEGVNIQYF.

The CDR3, as DNA: TGTGCCTGGAGGATGGGACAGAGTAATGAAAAACTGTTTTTT. Amino acids: CAWRMGQSNEKLFF. The V and J genes are TRBV30 and TRBJ1-4; TRBD1 agrees at 7 bases. CDR1 and CDR2 from the germline V gene are GTSNPN and SVGIG (reference sequence). Trimming at V came to 3 bases and at J to 4 bases, leaving 5 bases not matched to a gene. The CDR3 runs to 14 residues.

The V gene is TRBV28, the J gene TRBJ2-7; 7 nucleotides agree with TRBD1. V trimming: 3 bases; J trimming: 2 bases; junction bases outside the gene matches: 7. The CDR3 contains 15 residues. The germline V gene encodes CDR1 MDHEN and CDR2 SYDVKM. The CDR3 sequence: CASSFTGDPTYEQYF. The DNA for the CDR3 is TGTGCCAGCAGTTTCACAGGGGACCCCACCTACGAGCAGTACTTC. Full variable domain (remainder filled in from reference TRBV28 and TRBJ2-7): DVKVTQSSRYLVKRTGEKVFLECVQDMDHENMFWYRQDPGLGLRLIYFSYDVKMKEKGDIPEGYSVSREKKERFSLILESASTNQTSMYLCASSFTGDPTYEQYFGPGTRLTVT.

The J gene is TRBJ2-1, the V gene TRBV4-2; D perhaps matches TRBD1 (6 bases). Trimming took off 1 base at V and 5 bases at J, with 15 bases between the two ends. The CDR3 spans 16 residues. CDR1 LGHNA and CDR2 YNFKEQ come from the germline V gene. CDR3 loop: CASSQVGWGLDNEQFF. For the CDR3, the DNA is TGTGCCAGCAGCCAAGTCGGCTGGGGGCTAGACAATGAGCAGTTCTTC.

The genes are TRBV5-1 and TRBJ1-4; TRBD1 agrees at 10 bases. The CDR3 covers 15 residues. V gave up 3 bases and J gave up 6 bases; unmatched junction bases: 5. Germline V CDR1 and CDR2: SGHRS, YFSETQ. CDR3 sequence reads: CASSWLGTGDEKLFF. The DNA for the CDR3 is TGCGCCAGCAGCTGGTTGGGGACAGGGGATGAAAAACTGTTTTTT.

V gene TRBV30 combines with J gene TRBJ2-7; 10 nucleotides line up with TRBD2. The CDR3 loop spans 13 amino acids. From germline, CDR1 is GTSNPN and CDR2 SVGIG (reference sequence). After removal of 1 base from V and 6 bases from J, the junction contained 3 bases not matched to a gene. The CDR3, as DNA: TGTGCCTGGAGTGAATTAGCGGGAGGCGAGCAGTACTTC. Translated, it gives CAWSELAGGEQYF.

V and J are TRBV5-6 and TRBJ2-7; possible D gene TRBD2, 5 bases. V dropped 4 bases and J dropped 2 bases, with 16 bases sitting between them. Germline V gene sequence: CDR1 SGHDT, CDR2 YYEEEE. CDR3 length: 15 residues. The CDR3 region is CASSPWAGKTYEQYF. The CDR3 DNA follows: TGTGCCAGCAGCCCGTGGGCGGGTAAGACCTACGAGCAGTACTTC.

The chain's CDR3 is CASTNRDRGLSVFF. The CDR3 nucleotides are TGTGCCAGCACTAACCGGGACAGGGGCCTTTCGGTGTTTTTT. The chain has TRBV2 and TRBJ1-4; 10 bases map to TRBD1. This CDR3 is built from 14 residues. The V gene end was trimmed by 7 bases and the J gene end by 15 bases; junction bases not matched to a gene: 14. Germline V gene data show CDR1 as SNHLY and CDR2 as FYNNEI.

The chain combines TRBV10-3 with TRBJ2-3; 9 bases align to TRBD1. Germline V gene data show CDR1 as ENHRY and CDR2 as SYGVKD. The CDR3 totals 15 residues. J gave up 2 bases and V 4 bases, and 4 bases lay outside the gene matches. CDR3 in DNA: TGTGCCATCAGTGGGGACAGGGCGAACACAGATACGCAGTATTTT. Amino acids: CAISGDRANTDTQYF.